The 21 T cell receptor beta chains below come from one sample, sequenced in a study of T cell responses to AZD1222 COVID-19 vaccine. Only in-frame clones appear in the TCRdb table, and some are missing; sequencing was by immunoSEQ multiplex PCR. The sample includes roughly 81,000 clones, 86% of them seen just once. The sequencing here drew on peripheral blood, taken on day 0 of AZD1222 vaccination. The receptors originated from an adult in good health.

V usage is TRBV5-1 and J usage is TRBJ2-7; D may be TRBD1 (7 bases). Germline V gene data show CDR1 as SGHRS and CDR2 as YFSETQ. This CDR3 is 16 amino acids long. Trimming left V 0 bases short and J 3 bases short, with 16 bases between. The CDR3 DNA is TGCGCCAGCAGCTTGGCCAGGGGGGCCAACTTCTACGAGCAGTACTTC. Protein product: CASSLARGANFYEQYF.

The chain uses TRBV4-3 and TRBJ1-6; maybe TRBD1 (5 bases). Trimming left V 0 bases short and J 6 bases short, with 12 bases between. This CDR3 comprises 16 residues. CDR1 and CDR2 from the germline V gene are LGHNA and YSLEER. In DNA form, the CDR3 reads TGCGCCAGCAGCCAAGATTCGGGACTCCTTAATTCACCCCTCCACTTT. Amino acid sequence: CASSQDSGLLNSPLHF.

The V gene is TRBV29-1, the J gene TRBJ2-3, with D maybe TRBD1 (6 bases). This CDR3 is built from 14 residues. Germline CDR1 is SQVTM and CDR2 is ANQGSEA. The ends were cut back, 7 bases at V and 1 base at J, with 15 bases in the middle. The CDR3 loop reads CSGRTAVGTDTQYF. The DNA for the CDR3 is TGCAGCGGCCGGACAGCGGTAGGCACAGATACGCAGTATTTT.

V is TRBV7-6 and J is TRBJ2-7; D is possibly TRBD1 (5 bases). The CDR3 spans 16 residues. CDR1 and CDR2 (germline): SGHVS, FNYEAQ. Trimming took 1 base from V and 0 from J, leaving 13 bases between them. CDR3 in DNA: TGTGCCAGCAGCTTAGGCCGAGACAGTAACTCCTACGAGCAGTACTTC. Translation: CASSLGRDSNSYEQYF.

Concerning this clone: The junction departs from germline at one end; a sequencing error may be responsible. The gene calls are TRBV4-1 and TRBJ2-7; D not resolved. This CDR3 is built from 13 residues. The germline V gene has CDR1 MGHRA and CDR2 YSYEKL. The CDR3 nucleotides read TGCGCCACCAGCCCGCCGGGCTCCTACGAGCAGTACTTC. It is translated as CATSPPGSYEQYF.

DNA of the CDR3: TGTGCCAGCAGCCCCTTAGGAACAGATACGCAGTATTTT. It encodes CASSPLGTDTQYF. V and J are TRBV6-5 and TRBJ2-3; D remains unclear. The CDR3 consists of 13 residues. CDR1 is MNHEY, CDR2 SVGAGI, per germline. Trimming took 6 bases from V and 3 from J, leaving 10 bases between them.

The chain carries TRBV11-2 and TRBJ2-7, with no clear D. The V gene lost 3 bases and the J gene lost 0 bases, with 6 bases spanning the gap. CDR3 size: 13 residues. Germline V lookup: CDR1 SGHAT, CDR2 FQNNGV. CDR3 nucleotide sequence: TGTGCCAGCAGCTTCAGCCTCTCCTACGAGCAGTACTTC. This encodes CASSFSLSYEQYF. Full variable domain (rest looked up from reference TRBV11-2 and TRBJ2-7): EAGVAQSPRYKIIEKRQSVAFWCNPISGHATLYWYQQILGQGPKLLIQFQNNGVVDDSQLPKDRFSAERLKGVDSTLKIQPAKLEDSAVYLCASSFSLSYEQYFGPGTRLTVT.

This clone has just a few counts. The genes are TRBV5-6 and TRBJ1-1; the D is unclear. V shed 0 bases and J shed 2 bases, with 5 bases lying between them. This CDR3 spans 13 amino acids. Germline CDR1 and CDR2: SGHDT and YYEEEE. The CDR3 loop is CASSLAGNTEAFF. CDR3 DNA: TGTGCCAGCAGCTTGGCCGGCAACACTGAAGCTTTCTTT.

This sequence joins TRBV2 and TRBJ1-5; a weak D match, TRBD1 (5 bases). V was pared by 4 bases and J by 5 bases, with 12 bases between. This CDR3 comprises 14 residues. CDR1 SNHLY and CDR2 FYNNEI come from the germline V gene. This CDR3 reads CASSVRGTDQPQHF. In DNA form, the CDR3 reads TGTGCCAGCAGTGTGCGGGGGACGGATCAGCCCCAGCATTTT.

The chain joins TRBV5-8 to TRBJ2-1; D remains unclear. The CDR3 totals 15 residues. Trimming took 5 bases from V and 0 from J, leaving 12 bases between them. Per the germline V gene, CDR1 is SGHTS and CDR2 is YDEGEE. The CDR3 protein is CASSYLSLSYNEQFF. Here the CDR3 DNA reads TGTGCCAGCAGTTATCTGAGCCTCTCCTACAATGAGCAGTTCTTC.

The rearrangement joins TRBV19 to TRBJ1-1; tentative D call: TRBD1 (5 bases). The CDR3 loop spans 13 amino acids. V shed 4 bases and J shed 4 bases, with 10 bases lying between them. Germline assignment: CDR1 LNHDA and CDR2 SQIVND (reference sequence). CDR3 amino acids: CASSRTPLTEAFF. In DNA, the CDR3 is TGTGCCAGTAGTAGGACACCACTCACTGAAGCTTTCTTT.

This chain connects TRBV5-1 to TRBJ2-6, with TRBD2 matching over 14 bases. Looked up from germline, CDR1 is SGHRS and CDR2 is YFSETQ. The CDR3 consists of 19 residues. J gave up 0 bases and V 0 bases, and 2 bases lay outside the gene matches. CDR3 amino acids: CASSLEGLAGASGANVLTF. In DNA form, the CDR3 reads TGCGCCAGCAGCTTGGAGGGACTAGCGGGGGCCTCTGGGGCCAACGTCCTGACTTTC.

The CDR3: CASSLEGPQLEKLFF. The CDR3 bases are TGTGCCAGCAGCTTAGAGGGCCCGCAACTAGAAAAACTGTTTTTT. The chain uses TRBV7-9 and TRBJ1-4; D gene uncertain. V lost 1 base to trimming and J lost 8 bases, with 14 bases between them. The CDR3 length is 15 residues. The germline V gene has CDR1 SEHNR and CDR2 FQNEAQ (reference sequence).

The chain joins TRBV14 to TRBJ2-3; D gene unclear. Trimming removed 1 base at V and 0 bases at J, with 5 bases between. The CDR3 has 14 residues. CDR1 and CDR2 (germline): SGHDN, FVKESK. The CDR3 spells CASSQGRSTDTQYF. For the CDR3, the DNA is TGTGCCAGCAGCCAAGGGCGGAGCACAGATACGCAGTATTTT.

This chain joins TRBV5-1 and TRBJ2-1; a possible D gene is TRBD1 (6 bases). The CDR3 runs to 19 residues. Germline loops: CDR1 SGHRS, CDR2 YFSETQ. V shed 0 bases and J shed 1 base, with 20 bases lying between them. For the CDR3, the DNA is TGCGCCAGCAGCTTGGGAGGGACACATCTGAGGTGGTCCTACAATGAGCAGTTCTTC. Translated, it gives CASSLGGTHLRWSYNEQFF.

The chain has TRBV28 and TRBJ2-3; 9 bases match TRBD2. The germline V gene has CDR1 MDHEN and CDR2 SYDVKM. J lost 2 bases, V lost 4 bases, and 7 bases had no gene match. This CDR3 comprises 16 residues. CDR3 in amino acids: CASSSPSGTDTDTQYF. Here the CDR3 DNA reads TGTGCCAGCAGTTCCCCTAGCGGGACTGACACAGATACGCAGTATTTT.

The rearrangement links TRBV5-5 to TRBJ2-2, with D hard to call. Trimming cost V 1 base and J 2 bases, with 6 bases left between them. The germline gives CDR1 SGHKS, CDR2 YYEKEE (reference sequence). There are 14 residues in the CDR3. CDR3 in DNA: TGTGCCAGCAGCTTGTTTGCAAACACCGGGGAGCTGTTTTTT. Translation gives CASSLFANTGELFF.

The genes are TRBV9 and TRBJ2-1, with 9 bases identical to TRBD2. With 0 bases clipped from V and 1 base from J, the junction kept 8 bases outside the gene matches. Germline V CDR1 and CDR2: SGDLS, YYNGEE. The CDR3 extends over 18 amino acids. The DNA of the CDR3 is TGTGCCAGCAGCGTAGTGGGTAGCGGGAGCCTTTCCTACAATGAGCAGTTCTTC. Protein product: CASSVVGSGSLSYNEQFF.

V gene TRBV24-1 combines with J gene TRBJ2-5; 7 nucleotides line up with TRBD1. J lost 4 bases, V lost 5 bases, and 18 bases had no gene match. The CDR3 loop spans 18 amino acids. Germline loops: CDR1 KGHDR, CDR2 SFDVKD. CDR3 in amino acids: CATSGSRTVGGAGETQYF. CDR3 DNA: TGTGCCACCAGTGGGTCTCGGACCGTAGGGGGCGCGGGAGAGACCCAGTACTTC.

This chain connects TRBV6-6 to TRBJ2-1; 12 bases align to TRBD2. V was pared by 6 bases and J by 3 bases, with 18 bases of the junction left unmatched. The germline gives CDR1 MNHNY, CDR2 SVGAGI (reference sequence). This CDR3 comprises 20 residues. The chain's CDR3 is CASSAPTSGRTKGIYNEQFF. The DNA of the CDR3 is TGTGCCAGCAGCGCCCCGACTAGCGGGAGAACTAAGGGGATCTACAATGAGCAGTTCTTC.

This clone has a single count. The CDR3 loop reads CASSFGGPSGNSYEQYF. The CDR3 DNA reads as TGTGCCAGCAGCTTTGGGGGGCCTAGCGGGAACTCCTACGAGCAGTACTTC. This rearrangement joins TRBV5-6 to TRBJ2-7; 9 bases are a match to TRBD2. The ends lost 2 bases at V and 0 bases at J; junction bases unmatched: 9. CDR1 is SGHDT and CDR2 is YYEEEE in the germline V gene. This CDR3 contains 17 residues.